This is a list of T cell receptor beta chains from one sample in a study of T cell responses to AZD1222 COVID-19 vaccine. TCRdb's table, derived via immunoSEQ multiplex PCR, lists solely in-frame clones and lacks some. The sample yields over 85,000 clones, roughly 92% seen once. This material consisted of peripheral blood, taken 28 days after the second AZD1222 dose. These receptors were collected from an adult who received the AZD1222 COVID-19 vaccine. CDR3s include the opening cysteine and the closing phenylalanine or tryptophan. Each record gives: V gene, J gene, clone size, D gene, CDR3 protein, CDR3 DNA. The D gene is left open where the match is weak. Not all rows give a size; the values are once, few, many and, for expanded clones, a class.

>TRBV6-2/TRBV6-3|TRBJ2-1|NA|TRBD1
CASSWRVDRVNDNEQFF
TGTGCCAGCAGTTGGAGGGTGGACAGGGTGAACGACAATGAGCAGTTCTTC
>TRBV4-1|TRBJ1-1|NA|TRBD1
CASSPGQRTEAFF
TGCGCCAGCAGCCCGGGACAGCGGACTGAAGCTTTCTTT
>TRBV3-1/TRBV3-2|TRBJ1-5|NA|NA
CASSHSRGRMDYSNQPQHF
TGTGCCAGCAGCCACTCGAGGGGTCGGATGGATTATAGCAATCAGCCCCAGCATTTT
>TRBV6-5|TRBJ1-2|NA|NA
CASSYFGGGYTF
TGTGCCAGCAGTTACTTTGGGGGTGGCTACACCTTC
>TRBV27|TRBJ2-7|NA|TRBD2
CASSVTGGKQYF
TGTGCCAGCAGCGTCACGGGAGGCAAGCAGTACTTC
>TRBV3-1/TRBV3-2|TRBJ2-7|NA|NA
CASSQLLGHLNYEQYF
TGTGCCAGCAGCCAACTTCTAGGACATCTTAACTACGAGCAGTACTTC
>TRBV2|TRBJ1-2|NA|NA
CASSGRVNYGYTF
TGTGCCAGCAGTGGCAGGGTTAACTATGGCTACACCTTC
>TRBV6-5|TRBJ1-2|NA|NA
CASTPGEDYGYTF
TGTGCCAGCACTCCGGGAGAAGACTATGGCTACACCTTC
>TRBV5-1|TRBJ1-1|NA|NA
CASSLQGFGTEAFF
TGCGCCAGCAGCCTACAGGGTTTTGGGACTGAAGCTTTCTTT
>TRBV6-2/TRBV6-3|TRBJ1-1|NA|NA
CASSYSGAKNTEAFF
TGTGCCAGCAGTTACTCGGGGGCGAAGAACACTGAAGCTTTCTTT
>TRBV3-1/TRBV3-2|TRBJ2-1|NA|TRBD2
CASSPKAISGLAGRSSYNEQFF
TGTGCCAGCAGCCCCAAAGCTATCAGTGGACTAGCGGGGCGAAGCTCCTACAATGAGCAGTTCTTC
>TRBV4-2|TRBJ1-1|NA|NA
CASSQPLGGMNTEAFF
TGTGCCAGCAGCCAGCCCCTAGGAGGCATGAACACTGAAGCTTTCTTT
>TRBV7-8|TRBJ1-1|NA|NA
CASSLGGGRNTEAFF
TGTGCCAGCAGCTTAGGGGGGGGTAGGAACACTGAAGCTTTCTTT
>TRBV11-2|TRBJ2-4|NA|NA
CASNNFGQTEEYF
TGTGCCAGCAATAACTTCGGCCAGACAGAAGAGTACTTC
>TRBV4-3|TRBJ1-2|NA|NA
CASSQESRTLKGYTF
TGCGCCAGCAGCCAAGAAAGCCGGACCCTTAAGGGCTACACCTTC
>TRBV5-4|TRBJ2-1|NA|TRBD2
CASSRPGLAGGSSYNEQFF
TGTGCCAGCAGCAGACCGGGACTAGCGGGGGGGAGCTCCTACAATGAGCAGTTCTTC
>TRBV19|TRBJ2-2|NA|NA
CASSIRGSGELFF
TGTGCCAGTAGTATTAGGGGCTCCGGGGAGCTGTTTTTT
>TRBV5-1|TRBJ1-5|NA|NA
CASRTGPRDQPQHF
TGCGCCAGCAGAACCGGGCCTCGGGATCAGCCCCAGCATTTT
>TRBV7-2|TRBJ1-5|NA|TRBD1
CASSLGYRGQPQHF
TGTGCCAGCAGCTTAGGGTACAGGGGGCAGCCCCAGCATTTT
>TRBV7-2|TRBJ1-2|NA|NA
CASSFNWGVSYTF
TGTGCCAGCAGCTTTAATTGGGGAGTTAGTTACACCTTC
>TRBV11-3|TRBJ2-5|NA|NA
CASSVDWGTQYF
TGTGCCAGCAGCGTCGACTGGGGGACCCAGTACTTC
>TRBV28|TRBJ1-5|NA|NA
CASSIGGHSNQPQHF
TGTGCCAGCAGCATAGGGGGACACAGCAATCAGCCCCAGCATTTT
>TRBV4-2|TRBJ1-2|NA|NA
CASSQVGGGSNYGYTF
TGTGCCAGCAGCCAAGTCGGCGGGGGCTCTAACTATGGCTACACCTTC
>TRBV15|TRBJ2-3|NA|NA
CATSQRRDQWADTQYF
TGTGCCACCAGTCAGAGAAGGGATCAATGGGCAGATACGCAGTATTTT
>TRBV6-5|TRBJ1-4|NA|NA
CASRDFGATNEKLFF
TGTGCCAGCAGAGATTTTGGGGCAACTAATGAAAAACTGTTTTTT
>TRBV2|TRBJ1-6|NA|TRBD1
CASSGDSPNSPLHF
TGTGCCAGCAGTGGGGACAGCCCAAATTCACCCCTCCACTTT
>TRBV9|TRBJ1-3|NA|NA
CASSVGTPGNTIYF
TGTGCCAGCAGCGTAGGGACGCCAGGAAACACCATATATTTT
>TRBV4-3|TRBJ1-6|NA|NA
CASSQADGFGSPLHF
TGCGCCAGCAGCCAAGCCGACGGGTTCGGTTCACCCCTCCACTTT
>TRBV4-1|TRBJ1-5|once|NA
CASSQSTASNQPQHF
TGCGCCAGCAGCCAATCGACAGCTAGCAATCAGCCCCAGCATTTT
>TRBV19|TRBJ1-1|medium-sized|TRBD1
CASSIKQGWAEAFF
TGTGCCAGTAGTATAAAACAGGGGTGGGCTGAAGCTTTCTTT
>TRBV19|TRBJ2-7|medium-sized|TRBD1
CASSPGTGFRWRGEQYF
TGTGCCAGTAGTCCCGGGACAGGGTTTCGATGGCGGGGGGAGCAGTACTTC
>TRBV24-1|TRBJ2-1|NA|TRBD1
CATSARDRGYEQFF
TGTGCCACCAGTGCCCGGGACAGGGGCTATGAGCAGTTCTTC
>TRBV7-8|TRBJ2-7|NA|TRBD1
CASSPNAGRGLEQYF
TGTGCCAGCAGCCCAAACGCGGGCAGGGGGCTCGAGCAGTACTTC
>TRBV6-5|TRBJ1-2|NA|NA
CASRGATEDGYTF
TGTGCCAGCAGGGGGGCCACGGAAGATGGCTACACCTTC
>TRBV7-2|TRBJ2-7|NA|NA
CASSLLGASYEQYF
TGTGCCAGCAGCTTACTGGGGGCTTCCTACGAGCAGTACTTC
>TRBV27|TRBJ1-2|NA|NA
CASSFQGANYGYTF
TGTGCCAGCAGTTTTCAGGGAGCTAACTATGGCTACACCTTC
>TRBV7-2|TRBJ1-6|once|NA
CASSIRGSYNSPLHF
TGTGCCAGCAGCATCCGGGGATCCTATAATTCACCCCTCCACTTT
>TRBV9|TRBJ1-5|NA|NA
CASSTGLGAQHF
TGTGCCAGCTCGACAGGACTCGGCGCCCAGCATTTT
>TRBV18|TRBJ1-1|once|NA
CASSPRRSNTEAFF
TGTGCCAGCTCACCTAGACGGTCCAACACTGAAGCTTTCTTT
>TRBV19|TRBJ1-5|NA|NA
CASQRQTGQPQHF
TGTGCCAGTCAGAGACAGACGGGTCAGCCCCAGCATTTT
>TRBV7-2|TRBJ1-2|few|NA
CASSWEGGLGYTF
TGTGCCAGCAGCTGGGAGGGGGGGCTCGGCTACACCTTC
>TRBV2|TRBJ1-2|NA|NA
CASSARLGSTYGYTF
TGTGCCAGCAGTGCGAGACTGGGATCTACCTATGGCTACACCTTC
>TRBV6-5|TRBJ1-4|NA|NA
CASRDSRVNEKLFF
TGTGCCAGCAGAGATTCCCGGGTTAATGAAAAACTGTTTTTT
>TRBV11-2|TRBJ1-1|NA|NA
CASSFSGNTEAFF
TGTGCCAGCAGCTTTTCGGGTAACACTGAAGCTTTCTTT
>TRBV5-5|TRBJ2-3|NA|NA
CASSLLGDRTDTQYF
TGTGCCAGCAGCTTGCTCGGGGACCGCACAGATACGCAGTATTTT
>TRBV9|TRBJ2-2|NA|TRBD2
CASSGQAGGYTGELFF
TGTGCCAGCAGCGGACAAGCGGGGGGGTACACCGGGGAGCTGTTTTTT